This T cell receptor beta chain was retrieved from a study of T cell responses to AZD1222 COVID-19 vaccine (dated by TCRdb to about 2021). Some background on the complete study: AZD1222 recipients with second doses at about 4 weeks or about 12 weeks were pooled, because spike-specific TCR depth and breadth did not differ between schedules. A total of around 240 trial participants underwent TCR sequencing, of whom around 200 received two doses of AZD1222 and about 25 received two doses of the MenACWY control vaccine. Enrollment into the trials was organized by age into subgroups of 18-55, 56-69 and 70-plus years, and those subgroups contained roughly 140, 27 and 60 TCR-sequenced participants, respectively. Here is what the overall study found, with its caveats: Conclusions about previously exposed vaccinees are limited because only six or seven AZD1222 recipients were SARS-CoV-2 seropositive at baseline. Vaccine-associated CD4 TCRs spanned the whole spike protein, with dominant responses in regions 160-218 and 743-854. Because no samples from the day 14 peak response were available, repertoires could be characterized only after the peak T cell response. The 56-69-year group was small, and its depth increase did not reach significance, likely because of low power. Nearly half of unique spike-specific TCRs reportedly recognized epitopes outside regions mutated in the B.1.351 and B.1.1.7 variants. A significant rise in spike-specific TCR breadth and depth was observed after two AZD1222 doses relative to day 0 and relative to MenACWY recipients. Most participants were white British and females outnumbered males, and the authors suggested that clonal diversity may have been underestimated.

This specimen's time point label, interpreted: baseline before first vaccination. Vaccinee samples were obtained from the UK trials COV001 and COV002, which included a single-blind randomized controlled phase 2/3 trial of AZD1222 (ChAdOx1 nCoV-19) in healthy adults. Trial participant PBMC samples were collected at day 0 and day 28 after the second dose for TCRbeta chain sequencing. The CDR3 regions of human TCRbeta chains were analyzed by immunosequencing. The authors' pipeline ran thus. Repertoire TCRs were matched against a reference library of SARS-CoV-2-specific TCRs generated with the MIRA antigen-specificity platform. Breadth was defined as the fraction of unique TCRs that were SARS-CoV-2-associated. Depth was defined as the fraction of total T cells that were SARS-CoV-2-associated. Using the MIRA data, each spike-specific TCR was mapped to the spike region that the TCR reacts to and placed in a CD4 or CD8 class. Log10-transformed breadth and depth values were compared by one-way ANOVA with Sidak's multiple comparisons tests. TCRdb took this table from immuneACCESS and kept in-frame rearrangements with V and J called. Such tables lack part of the clones; where checked against another copy, unresolved V genes explain under half of the gap, and the rest is unexplained. V and J calls and clone size come straight from that table; D and trimming were deduced from the DNA. The sample table holds around 250,000 clones, of which approximately 93% were seen once. Together, the top ten hold roughly 0.51% of the sample.

Its CDR3 holds 16 amino acids, cysteine through phenylalanine. The entry retains the CDR3 DNA only, 48 bases that are in frame from base 1. The germline V end is reduced by 3 bases and the J end by 0 bases; junction bases left unmatched: 3. Per the germline V gene (reference sequence), SGHNT is the CDR1 and YYREEE is the CDR2. To note about this clone: Its cognate antigen has yet to be identified. Base qualities are not provided; no much larger clone lies one nucleotide away.

Sequenced material: peripheral blood, taken on day 0 of AZD1222 vaccination. The source of this sequence is an adult in good health. The sequence is built from TRBV5-4 and TRBJ2-1, with 10 bases in between that match TRBD1. In nucleotides, the sequence is TGTGCCAGCAGCTGGGGACAGGGGAGCTCCTACAATGAGCAGTTCTTC. Translated, it reads CASSWGQGSSYNEQFF. With all but the CDR3 taken from the reference TRBV5-4 and TRBJ2-1 genes, the full variable domain is: ETGVTQSPTHLIKTRGQQVTLRCSSQSGHNTVSWYQQALGQGPQFIFQYYREEENGRGNFPPRFSGLQFPNYSSELNVNALELDDSALYLCASSWGQGSSYNEQFFGPGTRLTVL.